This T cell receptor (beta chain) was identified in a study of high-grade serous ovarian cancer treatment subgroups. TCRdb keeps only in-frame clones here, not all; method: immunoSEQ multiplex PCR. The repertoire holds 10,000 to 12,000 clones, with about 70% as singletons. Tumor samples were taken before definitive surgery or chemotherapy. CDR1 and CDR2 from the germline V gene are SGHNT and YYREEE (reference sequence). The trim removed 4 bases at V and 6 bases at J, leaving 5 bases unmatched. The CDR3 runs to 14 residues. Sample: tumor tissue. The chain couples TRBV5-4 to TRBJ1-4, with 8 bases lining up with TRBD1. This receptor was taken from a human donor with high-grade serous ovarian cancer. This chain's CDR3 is CASSIGQGDEKLFF. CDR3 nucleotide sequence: TGTGCCAGCAGCATTGGACAGGGTGATGAAAAACTGTTTTTT.